This is a list of T cell receptor beta chains from one sample in a study of shared clonotypes between healthy human individuals. TCRdb keeps only in-frame clones here, not all; method: immunoSEQ multiplex PCR. The repertoire consists of some 2 million clones, with 90% to 95% occurring once and the leading ten covering 0.1% to 0.15%. The source material was naive CD4+ T cells sorted from blood. The receptors derive from a young man in good health. Both conserved end residues are part of each CDR3. The order of the fields is V gene, D gene, J gene, CDR3 protein, CDR3 DNA. The D gene is left open where the match is weak.

v_call: TRBV2
d_call: NA
j_call: TRBJ2-1
cdr3_aa: CASSVRQIYNEQFF
cdr3_nt: TGTGCCAGCAGTGTCAGGCAGATCTACAATGAGCAGTTCTTC

v_call: TRBV5-1
d_call: TRBD1
j_call: TRBJ2-7
cdr3_aa: CASSSGQGLSEQYF
cdr3_nt: TGCGCCAGCAGCTCGGGACAGGGCTTGTCCGAGCAGTACTTC

v_call: TRBV30
d_call: TRBD1
j_call: TRBJ2-2
cdr3_aa: CAWSVGWGQANTGELFF
cdr3_nt: TGTGCCTGGAGTGTAGGGTGGGGACAGGCGAACACCGGGGAGCTGTTTTTT

v_call: TRBV18
d_call: TRBD1
j_call: TRBJ1-1
cdr3_aa: CASSPSRDRGPGTEAFF
cdr3_nt: TGTGCCAGCTCACCATCCCGGGACAGGGGGCCGGGAACTGAAGCTTTCTTT

v_call: TRBV5-1
d_call: TRBD2
j_call: TRBJ2-3
cdr3_aa: CASRPTSVTDTQYF
cdr3_nt: TGCGCCAGCAGGCCCACTAGCGTTACAGATACGCAGTATTTT

v_call: TRBV25-1
d_call: NA
j_call: TRBJ1-2
cdr3_aa: CASSESGAIHYGYTF
cdr3_nt: TGTGCCAGCAGTGAATCGGGAGCGATCCACTATGGCTACACCTTC

v_call: TRBV10-3
d_call: NA
j_call: TRBJ2-3
cdr3_aa: CAISGSGTDTQYF
cdr3_nt: TGTGCCATCAGTGGGTCGGGCACAGATACGCAGTATTTT

v_call: TRBV5-1
d_call: NA
j_call: TRBJ1-1
cdr3_aa: CASSPGQENTEAFF
cdr3_nt: TGCGCCAGCAGCCCGGGCCAGGAGAACACTGAAGCTTTCTTT

v_call: TRBV7-9
d_call: TRBD2
j_call: TRBJ2-7
cdr3_aa: CASSPSGYEQYF
cdr3_nt: TGTGCCAGCAGTCCTAGCGGCTACGAGCAGTACTTC

v_call: TRBV2
d_call: TRBD2
j_call: TRBJ2-3
cdr3_aa: CATAKGASGSTDTQYF
cdr3_nt: TGTGCCACCGCGAAGGGTGCTAGCGGGAGCACAGATACGCAGTATTTT